The present T cell receptor (beta chain) was sequenced within a study of blood T cell repertoires in COVID-19. Germline V CDR1 and CDR2: LNHDA, SQIVND (reference sequence). The CDR3 extends over 19 amino acids. Trimming took off 2 bases at V and 1 base at J, with 23 bases between the two ends. Only in-frame clones appear in the TCRdb table, and some are missing; sequencing was by immunoSEQ multiplex PCR. This table holds 220,000 or so clones, under 90% found once. The chain joins TRBV19 to TRBJ1-1; D is unclear. The sequenced material came from PBMCs or T cells enriched from blood (not recorded which). This receptor was obtained from a woman aged 55-69 years who had recovered from COVID-19. CDR3 DNA sequence: TGTGCCAGTAGTATAAAGCTGGCGGGCGCCCCGACCCCGAACACTGAAGCTTTCTTT. This codes for CASSIKLAGAPTPNTEAFF.